This T cell receptor (beta chain) was identified during a study of blood T cell repertoires in COVID-19 (TCRdb year 2020). Background for the entire study: Collaborator samples came from the United States, Italy and Spain and covered acute and convalescent phases of COVID-19. The prospective study material was composed of cDNA or gDNA derived from T cells, B-cell-depleted T cells, or PBMCs. Subjects who had been exposed to COVID-19, were actively infected with it, or had recovered from it provided the deeply sampled blood TCRbeta repertoires that made up the dataset. A freely available public database, intended as a resource for researchers studying the immune response to SARS-CoV-2, is where the repertoires were released. The samples were drawn from the first 160 participants of the ongoing ImmuneRACE study and from 950 to 1,500 subjects provided by 6 global collaborators. Nearly every sample came with metadata listing a de-identified subject ID, COVID-19 status, age in years and sex. Where available, HLA class I and class II types were obtained from metadata supplied by the sample provider rather than from assay-based typing. The study at large found these results: The quantity of clinical and demographic metadata differed by source and by participant and was supplied without curation.

In the prospective study, participants were roughly 18 to 90 years old, resided in approximately 25 geographic areas of the United States, and were enrolled through a virtual design. In the prospective study, cohorts were assigned on the basis of participant-reported clinical history obtained from a screening survey and a study questionnaire. For ImmuneRACE Cohort 3, a participant was defined as recovered based on two consecutive negative NP/OP PCR tests, clearance by a healthcare professional, or resolution of symptoms. In the prospective study, whole blood, serum and a nasopharyngeal or oropharyngeal swab were collected from each participant by mobile phlebotomists. Participants in the prospective study had the option to provide additional blood draws and questionnaires over a roughly 2-month period. Before DNA extraction, prospective study blood samples were shipped either frozen or at room temperature.

The CDR1 and CDR2 encoded by the germline V gene are ENHRY and SYGVKD. From its cysteine to its phenylalanine, the CDR3 spans 15 amino acids. Only the CDR3 DNA stays, 45 bases, in frame from base 1. The V end gives up 10 bases and the J end 0 bases, leaving 12 bases in the junction not matched to a gene. A word on this clone: What antigen it recognizes has not been identified. Per-nucleotide qualities are absent, and no much larger clonotype sits a single base away.

The immunoSEQ Assay, a bias-controlled multiplex PCR, was used to amplify TCRbeta CDR3 regions from genomic DNA. The authors processed their data as follows. Within the assay, amplification of reference gene primers was used to estimate how many nucleated cells each sample contained. Sequence reads were collapsed and filtered to measure the absolute abundance of every unique TCRbeta CDR3 rearrangement. For each sample, productive Simpson clonality was calculated by taking the square root of Simpson's diversity index across productive rearrangements. Entries here come from immuneACCESS through TCRdb and include only in-frame sequences with V and J called. Some clones fail to appear in such tables; in the studies checked, an unresolved V gene covers under half of the shortfall, and the cause of the remainder is unknown. D and trimming come from the DNA, and the V and J calls and clone size come from that table. The sample profile shows about 400,000 clones; roughly nine tenths of them were found once. The ten largest make up 1.7% of the sample.

This clonotype was sampled from a woman between 25 and 40 years old who had recovered from COVID-19. The rearrangement combines TRBV10-3 with TRBJ2-7; TRBD1 matches 7 bases in the middle. The specimen sequenced was PBMCs or T cells enriched from blood (not recorded which). The DNA sequence is given as TGTGCCACCCTCGAAGACAGGGCAAGCTCCTACGAGCAGTACTTC. This codes for CATLEDRASSYEQYF.